This record covers a single T cell receptor beta chain. This CDR3 contains 14 residues. The V end was cut by 0 bases, the J end by 7 bases, with 13 bases between. Per germline, CDR1 SGHDT and CDR2 YYEEEE. The source of the sample is a study of cytomegalovirus exposure and HLA in healthy donors. Assay used: immunoSEQ multiplex PCR; TCRdb lists only in-frame clones, some missing. This table has some 130,000 clones, 70% to 85% appearing once. The material sequenced was PBMCs. This chain links TRBV5-6 with TRBJ1-2; TRBD1 might be the D (5 bases). This TCR came from a young man in good health and CMV-seropositive. Here the CDR3 DNA reads TGTGCCAGCAGCTTGGGCAGGGCGAGAAGTGGCTACACCTTC. The encoded protein is CASSLGRARSGYTF.